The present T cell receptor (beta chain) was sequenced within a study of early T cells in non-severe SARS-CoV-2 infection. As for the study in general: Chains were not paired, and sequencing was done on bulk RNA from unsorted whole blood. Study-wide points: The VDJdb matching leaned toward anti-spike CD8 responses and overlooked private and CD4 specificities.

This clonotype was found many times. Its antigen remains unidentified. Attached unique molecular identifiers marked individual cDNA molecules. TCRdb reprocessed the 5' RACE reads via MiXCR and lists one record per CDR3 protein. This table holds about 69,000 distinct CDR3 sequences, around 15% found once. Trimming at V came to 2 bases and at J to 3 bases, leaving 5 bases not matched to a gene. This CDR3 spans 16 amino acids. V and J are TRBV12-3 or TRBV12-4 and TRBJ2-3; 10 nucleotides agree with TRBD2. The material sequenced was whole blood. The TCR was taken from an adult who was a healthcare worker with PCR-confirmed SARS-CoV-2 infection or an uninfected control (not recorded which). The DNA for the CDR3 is TGTGCCAGCAGTTTATGGTCTAGCGGGGGAACAGATACGCAGTATTTT. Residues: CASSLWSSGGTDTQYF.